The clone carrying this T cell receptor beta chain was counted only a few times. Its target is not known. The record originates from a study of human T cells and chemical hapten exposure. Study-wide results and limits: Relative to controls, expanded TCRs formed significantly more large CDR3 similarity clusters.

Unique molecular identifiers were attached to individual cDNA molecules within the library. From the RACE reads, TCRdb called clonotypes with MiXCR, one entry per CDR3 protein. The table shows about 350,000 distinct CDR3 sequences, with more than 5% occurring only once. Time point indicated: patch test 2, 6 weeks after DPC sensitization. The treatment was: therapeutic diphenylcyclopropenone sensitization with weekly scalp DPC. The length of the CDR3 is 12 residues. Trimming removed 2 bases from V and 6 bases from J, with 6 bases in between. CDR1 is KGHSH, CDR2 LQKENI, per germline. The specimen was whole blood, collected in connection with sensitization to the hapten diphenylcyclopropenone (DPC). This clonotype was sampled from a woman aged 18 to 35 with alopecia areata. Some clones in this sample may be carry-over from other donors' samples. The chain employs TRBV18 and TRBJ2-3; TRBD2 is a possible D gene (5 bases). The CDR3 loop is CASSPGEDTQYF. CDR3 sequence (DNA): TGTGCCAGCTCACCAGGGGAGGATACGCAGTATTTT.